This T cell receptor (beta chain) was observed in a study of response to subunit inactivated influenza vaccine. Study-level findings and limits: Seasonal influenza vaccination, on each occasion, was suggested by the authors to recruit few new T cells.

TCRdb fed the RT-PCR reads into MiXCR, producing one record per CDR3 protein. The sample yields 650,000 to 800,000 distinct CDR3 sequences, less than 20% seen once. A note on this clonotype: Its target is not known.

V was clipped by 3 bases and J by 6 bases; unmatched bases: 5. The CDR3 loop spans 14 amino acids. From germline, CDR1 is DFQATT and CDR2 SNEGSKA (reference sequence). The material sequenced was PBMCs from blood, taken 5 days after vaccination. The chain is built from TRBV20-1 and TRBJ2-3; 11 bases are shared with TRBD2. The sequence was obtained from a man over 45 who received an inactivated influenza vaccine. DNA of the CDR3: TGCAGTGCTAGGACGCTAGCGGGGGGTGATACGCAGTATTTT. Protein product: CSARTLAGGDTQYF.